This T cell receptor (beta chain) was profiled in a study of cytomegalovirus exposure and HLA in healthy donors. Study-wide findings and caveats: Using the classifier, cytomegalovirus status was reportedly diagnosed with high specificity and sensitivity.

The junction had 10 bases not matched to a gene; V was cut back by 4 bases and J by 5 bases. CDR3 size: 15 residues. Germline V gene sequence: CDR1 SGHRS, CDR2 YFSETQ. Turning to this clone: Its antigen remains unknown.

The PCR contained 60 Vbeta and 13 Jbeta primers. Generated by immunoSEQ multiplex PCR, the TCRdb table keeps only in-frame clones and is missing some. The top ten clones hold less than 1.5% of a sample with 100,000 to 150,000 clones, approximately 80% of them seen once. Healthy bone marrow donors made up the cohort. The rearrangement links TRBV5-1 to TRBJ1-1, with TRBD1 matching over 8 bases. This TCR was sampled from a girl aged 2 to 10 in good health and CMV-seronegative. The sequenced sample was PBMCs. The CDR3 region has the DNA TGCGCCAGCAGCCCAGGGACAGGATTAGGGACTGAAGCTTTCTTT. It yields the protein CASSPGTGLGTEAFF.